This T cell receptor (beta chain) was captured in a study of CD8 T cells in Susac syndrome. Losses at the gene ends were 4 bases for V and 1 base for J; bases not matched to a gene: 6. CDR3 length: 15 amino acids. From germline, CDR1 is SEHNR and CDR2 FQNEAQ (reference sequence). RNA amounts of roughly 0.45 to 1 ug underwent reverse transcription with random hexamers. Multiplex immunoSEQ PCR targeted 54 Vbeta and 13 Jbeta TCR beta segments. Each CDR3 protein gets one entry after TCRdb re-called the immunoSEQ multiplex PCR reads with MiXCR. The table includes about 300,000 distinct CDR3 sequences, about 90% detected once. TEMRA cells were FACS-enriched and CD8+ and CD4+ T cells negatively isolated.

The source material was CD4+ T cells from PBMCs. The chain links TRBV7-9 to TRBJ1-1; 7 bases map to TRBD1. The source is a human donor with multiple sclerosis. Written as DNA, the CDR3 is TGTGCCAGCAGCTCGGGACAGCCAACGAACACTGAAGCTTTCTTT. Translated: CASSSGQPTNTEAFF.